The 5 T cell receptor beta chains reported below all come from one sample, sequenced in a study of shared clonotypes between healthy human individuals. Assay: immunoSEQ multiplex PCR; the TCRdb copy retains only in-frame clones and omits some. The sample lists about 1 million clones; approximately 76% were seen once. Sequencing used memory CD4+ T cells sorted from blood. Specified subset: CD45RA-negative fraction. The receptor source for this set is a man in his late teens or twenties in good health.

J is TRBJ1-2 and V is TRBV6-1, with a possible D match to TRBD1 (5 bases). Between the trimmed V and J ends, which lost 5 bases and 8 bases, there was a span of 15 bases. Germline V gives CDR1 MNHNS, CDR2 SASEGT. This CDR3 spans 13 amino acids. Written as DNA, the CDR3 is TGTGCCAGCAGTTGGGGGACTTTAGGGGGCTACACCTTC. It yields the protein CASSWGTLGGYTF.

This rearrangement joins TRBV5-6 to TRBJ1-5, with 12 bases lining up with TRBD1. J lost 1 base, V lost 4 bases, and 6 bases had no gene match. CDR1 and CDR2 from the germline V gene are SGHDT and YYEEEE. This CDR3 has 17 amino acids. CDR3 DNA: TGTGCCAGCAGCACCGGGACAGGGGGCTGGAGCAATCAGCCCCAGCATTTT. Encoded protein: CASSTGTGGWSNQPQHF.

Comments on this clone: It differs at one base from a far larger clone, so likely a read error. The chain joins TRBV6-1 to TRBJ1-1; D gene ambiguous. CDR1 and CDR2 (germline): MNHNS, SASEGT. Trimming took off 5 bases at V and 0 bases at J, with 1 base between the two ends. The CDR3 length is 11 residues. CDR3 in amino acids: CASSMNTEAFF. CDR3 DNA: TGTGCCAGCAGTATGAACACTGAAGCTTTCTTT.

V usage is TRBV19 and J usage is TRBJ1-3; no definite D call. This CDR3 spans 11 amino acids. The V and J ends lost 6 bases and 8 bases respectively, with 8 bases between them. In germline, CDR1 is LNHDA, CDR2 SQIVND (reference sequence). CDR3 sequence (DNA): TGTGCCAGTAGAGGACTCCACACCATATATTTT. It specifies CASRGLHTIYF. The full variable domain, in which reference TRBV19 and TRBJ1-3 provide the parts outside the CDR3, is DGGITQSPKYLFRKEGQNVTLSCEQNLNHDAMYWYRQDPGQGLRLIYYSQIVNDFQKGDIAEGYSVSREKKESFPLTVTSAQKNPTAFYLCASRGLHTIYFGEGSWLTVV.

J is TRBJ2-7 and V is TRBV5-4; TRBD1 matches at 7 bases. Germline CDR1 is SGHNT and CDR2 is YYREEE (reference sequence). V trimming: 5 bases; J trimming: 5 bases; junction bases outside the gene matches: 13. The CDR3 covers 15 residues. Here the CDR3 reads CASSSMDRFKDEQYF. The CDR3 bases are TGTGCCAGCAGTAGCATGGACAGGTTCAAAGACGAGCAGTACTTC.